The 3 T cell receptor beta chains below all came from one sample that was sequenced in a study of human T cells and chemical hapten exposure. TCRdb ran MiXCR on the RACE reads and lists one entry per CDR3 protein. The data show over 100,000 distinct CDR3 sequences, with about 8.2% seen just once and about 1.8% held by the top ten. The time point is: healthy volunteer bleed at 2 weeks. Whole blood, unfractionated, served as the material for total RNA extraction. Sequenced input: whole blood. These TCRs come from a male donor in good health. Some clones in this sample may be carry-over from other donors' samples.

The chain employs TRBV12-3 or TRBV12-4 and TRBJ1-6; TRBD1 aligns across 7 bases. The V and J ends lost 3 bases and 7 bases, in that order; junction bases with no gene match: 6. The CDR3 extends over 15 amino acids. DNA of the CDR3: TGTGCCAGCAGTTTCAGAGGGACAGTGAATTCACCCCTCCACTTT. It is translated as CASSFRGTVNSPLHF.

This clonotype was counted many times. The rearrangement joins TRBV4-2 to TRBJ2-7; 12 bases fit TRBD2. The V gene end was trimmed by 0 bases and the J gene end by 5 bases; junction bases not matched to a gene: 2. CDR3 size: 15 residues. The V gene's germline CDR1 is LGHNA and CDR2 YNFKEQ. CDR3 bases: TGTGCCAGCAGCCAAGAGCTAGCGGGGGGGGACGAGCAGTACTTC. The encoded protein is CASSQELAGGDEQYF.

The chain carries TRBV12-3 or TRBV12-4 and TRBJ2-3; D call uncertain. CDR3 length equals 15 residues. Trimming stripped 2 bases from V and 2 bases from J, with 11 bases between. The chain's CDR3 is CASSLLQGSTDTQYF. The DNA of the CDR3 is TGTGCCAGCAGTTTACTCCAAGGATCCACAGATACGCAGTATTTT.